These T cell receptor beta chains were read from a single sample in a study of control samples from healthy donors and cancer patients. Sequencing was performed with immunoSEQ multiplex PCR; in TCRdb, only in-frame clones are kept and a portion is missing. The repertoire holds 170,000 or so clones, with nearly 90% as singletons. Sequenced input: blood. The receptors come from a woman aged 50 to 60 in good health. The CDR3 runs from the conserved cysteine through the conserved F or W. The D gene is left open where the match is weak. Clone size is stated in some rows and not others, as once, few, many or a class when expanded.

v_call	d_call	clone_size	j_call	cdr3_nt	cdr3_aa
TRBV2	-	-	TRBJ1-4	TGTGCCAGCAGTGATATGGACGGTGATAATGAAAAACTGTTTTTT	CASSDMDGDNEKLFF
TRBV4-3	-	-	TRBJ1-2	TGCGCCAGCAGCCAAGAGCCCCTGGAGAACCGACTCTATGGCTACACCTTC	CASSQEPLENRLYGYTF
TRBV7-9	TRBD2	-	TRBJ2-1	TGTGCCAGCAGCCTGGGACTAGCGGGGGGCCCCACCCCCCATGAGCAGTTCTTC	CASSLGLAGGPTPHEQFF
TRBV21-1	-	-	TRBJ1-1	TGTGCCAGCAGCTATACCACAAGGAACACTGAAGCTTTCTTT	CASSYTTRNTEAFF
TRBV18	TRBD1	-	TRBJ1-1	TGTGCCAGCTCACCACGGTATACAGGGGGCGCCTACACTGAAGCTTTCTTT	CASSPRYTGGAYTEAFF
TRBV12-3/TRBV12-4	-	-	TRBJ2-3	TGTGCCAGCAGTCAAGACAGCACAGATACGCAGTATTTT	CASSQDSTDTQYF
TRBV6-2/TRBV6-3	-	-	TRBJ1-2	TGTGCCAGCAGTTATGCGGGTACTGGCTACACCTTC	CASSYAGTGYTF
TRBV29-1	-	-	TRBJ2-1	TGCAGCGTTGAAGAATACAATGAGCAGTTCTTC	CSVEEYNEQFF
TRBV21-1	-	-	TRBJ2-1	TGTGCCAGCAGCAAAGTTTCGTTAGTTAGCGGGAGCCACAATGAGCAGTTCTTC	CASSKVSLVSGSHNEQFF
TRBV19	TRBD1	-	TRBJ1-5	TGTGCCAGTAGTCCAAGACAGGGTAACAGCAATCAGCCCCAGCATTTT	CASSPRQGNSNQPQHF
TRBV28	-	-	TRBJ1-3	TGTGCCAGCAGCCTGGCGTTGAGACAGGTTTATTTT	CASSLALRQVYF
TRBV19	-	-	TRBJ1-5	TGTGCCAGTACCGCCCGGGACACGAGTAATCAGCCCCAGCATTTT	CASTARDTSNQPQHF
TRBV6-5	-	-	TRBJ1-4	TGTGCTGGCCAGAGAACAACTAATGAAAAACTGTTTTTT	CAGQRTTNEKLFF
TRBV18	-	-	TRBJ2-1	TGTGCCAGCTCACCACGGCTAGACAATGAGCAGTTCTTC	CASSPRLDNEQFF
TRBV15	-	-	TRBJ2-2	TGTGCCACCAGCTTAGCGAACACCGGGGAGCTGTTTTTT	CATSLANTGELFF
TRBV24-1	TRBD1	-	TRBJ2-3	TGTGCCACCAGTGATCCTAAACAGGGGGAATCTAGGGATACGCAGTATTTT	CATSDPKQGESRDTQYF
TRBV6-2/TRBV6-3	TRBD1	-	TRBJ1-1	TGTGCCAGCAGTTACGAGACAGGGGGGAACACTGAAGCTTTCTTT	CASSYETGGNTEAFF
TRBV14	-	-	TRBJ2-7	TGTGCCAGCAGCCAGGTCTTCAGCGAGCAGTACTTC	CASSQVFSEQYF
TRBV18	-	-	TRBJ2-7	TGTGCCAGCTCACCACAAGCGGAGACCTACGAGCAGTACTTC	CASSPQAETYEQYF
TRBV2	-	-	TRBJ1-4	TGTGCCGGCAGTGCACAGATGCGTGAAAAACTGTTTTTT	CAGSAQMREKLFF
TRBV7-3	-	-	TRBJ2-3	TGTGCCAGCAGCCGCGAAGGCCAAGGTCAGGTCCCACAGTATTTT	CASSREGQGQVPQYF
TRBV5-1	TRBD2	few	TRBJ2-5	TGCGCCAGCAGCTTGGAGCGGGGGGGTGAGACCCAGTACTTC	CASSLERGGETQYF
TRBV18	-	-	TRBJ1-3	TGTGCCAGCTCACCACTTGGGGAAGGGACTGGAAACACCATATATTTT	CASSPLGEGTGNTIYF
TRBV4-1	-	-	TRBJ1-1	TGCGCCAGCAGCCTCTGGGACCGCTGGGCCACTGAAGCTTTCTTT	CASSLWDRWATEAFF
TRBV5-1	TRBD1	-	TRBJ1-2	TGCGCCAGCAGCCCCGGGGACAGAGAAAACTATGGCTACACCTTC	CASSPGDRENYGYTF
TRBV9	-	-	TRBJ1-3	TGTGCCAGCAGAGGCGACGGCTCTGGAAACACCATATATTTT	CASRGDGSGNTIYF
TRBV27	-	-	TRBJ2-7	TGTGCCAGCAGTTTCGGAGACACCTACGAGCAGTACTTC	CASSFGDTYEQYF
TRBV9	-	-	TRBJ1-4	TGTGCCAGCAGCGTAGGGCACAATGAAAAACTGTTTTTT	CASSVGHNEKLFF
TRBV6-2/TRBV6-3	TRBD1	-	TRBJ1-1	TGTGCCAGCAGTTATACAGGGGGTTTGAACACTGAAGCTTTCTTT	CASSYTGGLNTEAFF
TRBV30	TRBD1	-	TRBJ1-2	TGTGCCTGGAGTGTACTGACAGGGGTTGGCTACACCTTC	CAWSVLTGVGYTF
TRBV11-3	-	-	TRBJ2-2	TGTGCCAGCAGCTGGGCGACAGGCCGGAACACCGGGGAGCTGTTTTTT	CASSWATGRNTGELFF
TRBV9	-	-	TRBJ1-5	TGTGCCAGCAGCTCGAACCAGGGGCCCCAGCATTTT	CASSSNQGPQHF
TRBV6-5	-	-	TRBJ1-2	TGTGCCAGTGGGAGTGAGTATGGCTACACCTTC	CASGSEYGYTF
TRBV19	-	-	TRBJ1-5	TGTGCCAGTAGTATAGCGGCGGTAAAAGGGATTCAGCCCCAGCATTTT	CASSIAAVKGIQPQHF
TRBV4-3	-	-	TRBJ2-7	TGCGCCAGCAGCCAAGGTGGCGGGACGATGCACTTC	CASSQGGGTMHF
TRBV16	-	once	TRBJ1-1	TGTGCCAGCAGCCCCGGACAGAACACTGAAGCTTTCTTT	CASSPGQNTEAFF
TRBV7-6	TRBD1	-	TRBJ1-2	TGTGCCAGCAGCTTAGCTGGGACAGGACCAAGGGCTGGCTACACCTTC	CASSLAGTGPRAGYTF
TRBV7-8	TRBD2	once	TRBJ2-2	TGTGCCAGCAGCTCGGGACTAGCGGGAGCGGGCACCGGGGAGCTGTTTTTT	CASSSGLAGAGTGELFF
TRBV3-1/TRBV3-2	-	few	TRBJ2-1	TGTGCCAGCAGCCCCCCAAACGAAGGGGTCTCCTACAATGAGCAGTTCTTC	CASSPPNEGVSYNEQFF
TRBV7-2	-	-	TRBJ2-2	TGTGCCAGCAGCTTAGATCGGGGTGGGGAGCTGTTTTTT	CASSLDRGGELFF
TRBV7-9	-	-	TRBJ1-2	TGTGCCAGCAGCCAGGGGACATTGAAAAACTATGGCTACACCTTC	CASSQGTLKNYGYTF
TRBV6-1	-	-	TRBJ1-1	TGTGCCAGCAGTGAATCTCCGTGGGTGAACACTGAAGCTTTCTTT	CASSESPWVNTEAFF